The 10 T cell receptor beta chains below all came from one sample that was sequenced in a study of shared clonotypes between healthy human individuals. Profiling relied on immunoSEQ multiplex PCR, and the TCRdb table lists in-frame clones only, not all of them. The data contain 850,000 to 1,100,000 clones, roughly 80% of them singletons. The specimen sequenced was memory CD4+ T cells from PBMCs. The sample's subset: CD45RA-negative fraction. The receptors originated from a man younger than 35 in good health. Some clones in this sample may be carry-over from other donors' samples.

V is TRBV6-1 and J is TRBJ1-4; D not certain. Between the trimmed V and J ends, which lost 4 bases and 4 bases, there was a span of 7 bases. The CDR3 runs to 13 residues. The germline gives CDR1 MNHNS, CDR2 SASEGT. The chain's CDR3 is CASSVGNNEKLFF. The CDR3 bases are TGTGCCAGCAGTGTGGGGAATAATGAAAAACTGTTTTTT.

On this clone: This specimen includes other DNA sequences encoding the same CDR3. The chain joins TRBV30 to TRBJ2-7, with 10 positions matching TRBD1. CDR1 and CDR2 (germline): GTSNPN, SVGIG (reference sequence). The CDR3 runs 12 residues. The ends lost 5 bases at V and 3 bases at J; junction bases unmatched: 1. As DNA, the CDR3 is TGTGCCTGGGGACAGGGGGGCTACGAGCAGTACTTC. This sequence encodes CAWGQGGYEQYF.

As DNA, the CDR3 is TGCGCCAGCAGCTTGGGGACATTTGAAGAGACCCAGTACTTC. It codes for CASSLGTFEETQYF. J is TRBJ2-5 and V is TRBV5-1; the D gene is possibly TRBD1 (5 bases). The CDR3 has 14 residues. V gave up 0 bases and J gave up 3 bases, with 9 bases separating them. CDR1 SGHRS and CDR2 YFSETQ come from the germline V gene.

There are many counts of this clone. This same CDR3 is encoded by further DNA sequences in the sample. This chain links TRBV5-1 with TRBJ2-2; the D gene is possibly TRBD2 (6 bases). V was shortened by 0 bases and J by 3 bases, with 6 bases between the two germline ends. Germline CDR1 is SGHRS and CDR2 is YFSETQ. The CDR3 contains 14 residues. The CDR3, as DNA: TGCGCCAGCAGCTTGGCGGGGGACACCGGGGAGCTGTTTTTT. Amino acid sequence: CASSLAGDTGELFF.

The chain has TRBV5-1 and TRBJ2-7; D is perhaps TRBD1 (6 bases). The V end was cut by 1 base, the J end by 1 base, with 12 bases between. CDR1 and CDR2 (germline): SGHRS, YFSETQ. The CDR3 runs to 15 residues. CDR3 sequence reads: CASSLNRDASYEQYF. The CDR3 DNA reads as TGCGCCAGCAGCTTGAACAGGGACGCTTCCTACGAGCAGTACTTC. Using reference TRBV5-1 and TRBJ2-7 for the parts outside the CDR3, the full variable domain is KAGVTQTPRYLIKTRGQQVTLSCSPISGHRSVSWYQQTPGQGLQFLFEYFSETQRNKGNFPGRFSGRQFSNSRSEMNVSTLELGDSALYLCASSLNRDASYEQYFGPGTRLTVT.

The V call is TRBV14, the J call TRBJ2-5, with 9 positions matching TRBD2. CDR3 length: 22 residues. Germline values: CDR1 SGHDN, CDR2 FVKESK. Losses at the gene ends were 1 base for V and 0 bases for J; bases not matched to a gene: 21. CDR3 sequence: CASSQAPLSFAGASGNQETQYF. The CDR3, as DNA: TGTGCCAGCAGCCAAGCGCCACTGTCTTTTGCCGGGGCTAGCGGGAACCAAGAGACCCAGTACTTC.

The chain has TRBV6-5 and TRBJ2-7; D is unresolved. Germline V gene data show CDR1 as MNHEY and CDR2 as SVGAGI. The CDR3 is 11 amino acids. Trimming took off 6 bases at V and 6 bases at J, with 9 bases between the two ends. CDR3 amino acids: CASSHASEQYF. For the CDR3, the DNA is TGTGCCAGCAGCCATGCGTCCGAGCAGTACTTC.

The chain recombines TRBV9 with TRBJ1-2; unclear D gene. CDR3 length: 17 residues. V shed 0 bases and J shed 5 bases, with 20 bases lying between them. Germline V lookup: CDR1 SGDLS, CDR2 YYNGEE. CDR3 region: CASSVDGLGSGGYGYTF. The CDR3 DNA reads TGTGCCAGCAGCGTAGACGGGCTGGGTTCCGGCGGTTATGGCTACACCTTC.

The rearrangement joins TRBV5-1 to TRBJ2-1; 9 positions match TRBD2. The junction had 12 bases not matched to a gene; V was cut back by 2 bases and J by 3 bases. The CDR3 extends over 18 amino acids. CDR1 and CDR2 from the germline V gene are SGHRS and YFSETQ. In DNA form, the CDR3 reads TGCGCCAGCAGCTTTCCTAGCGGGAAGAAAGAGGTCTACAATGAGCAGTTCTTC. This codes for CASSFPSGKKEVYNEQFF. Looking up the rest from reference TRBV5-1 and TRBJ2-1 gives the full variable domain: KAGVTQTPRYLIKTRGQQVTLSCSPISGHRSVSWYQQTPGQGLQFLFEYFSETQRNKGNFPGRFSGRQFSNSRSEMNVSTLELGDSALYLCASSFPSGKKEVYNEQFFGPGTRLTVL.

For the CDR3, the DNA is TGTGCCGTAATCCTGGCAGGGGGCGTATCCTACGAGCAGTACTTC. Translated: CAVILAGGVSYEQYF. The chain recombines TRBV6-1 with TRBJ2-7; 8 nucleotides align to TRBD1. Germline trimming cut 11 bases from V and 1 base from J; bases unmatched to any gene: 13. The germline gives CDR1 MNHNS, CDR2 SASEGT. The CDR3 is 15 amino acids.